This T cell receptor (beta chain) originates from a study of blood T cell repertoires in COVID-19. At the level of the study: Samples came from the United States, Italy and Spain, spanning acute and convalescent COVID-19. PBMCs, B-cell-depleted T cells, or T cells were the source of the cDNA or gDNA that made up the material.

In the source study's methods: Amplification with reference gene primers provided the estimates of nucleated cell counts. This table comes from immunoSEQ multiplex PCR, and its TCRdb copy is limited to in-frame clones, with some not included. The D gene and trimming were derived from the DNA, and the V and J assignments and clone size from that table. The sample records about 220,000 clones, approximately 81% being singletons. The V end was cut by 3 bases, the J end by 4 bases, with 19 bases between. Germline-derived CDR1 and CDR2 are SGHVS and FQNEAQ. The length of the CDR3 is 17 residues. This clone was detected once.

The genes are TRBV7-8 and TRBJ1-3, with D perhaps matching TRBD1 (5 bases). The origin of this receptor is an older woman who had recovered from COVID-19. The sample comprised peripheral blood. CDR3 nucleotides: TGTGCCAGCAGCTTTCGAACTTGGCGGCAGGGCGGAAACACCATATATTTT. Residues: CASSFRTWRQGGNTIYF.